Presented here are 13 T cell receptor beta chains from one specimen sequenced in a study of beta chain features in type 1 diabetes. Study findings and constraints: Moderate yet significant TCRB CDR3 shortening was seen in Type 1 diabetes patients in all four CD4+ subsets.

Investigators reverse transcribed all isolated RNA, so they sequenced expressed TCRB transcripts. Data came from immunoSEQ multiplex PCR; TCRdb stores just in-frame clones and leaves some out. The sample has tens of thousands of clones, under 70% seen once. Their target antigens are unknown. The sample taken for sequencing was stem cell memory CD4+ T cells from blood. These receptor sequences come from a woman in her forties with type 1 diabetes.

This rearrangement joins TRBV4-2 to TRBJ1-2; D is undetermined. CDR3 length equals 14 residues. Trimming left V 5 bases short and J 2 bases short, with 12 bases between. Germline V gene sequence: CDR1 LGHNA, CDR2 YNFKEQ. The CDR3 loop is CASSLYPGNYGYTF. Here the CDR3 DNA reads TGTGCCAGCAGCTTGTATCCAGGAAACTATGGCTACACCTTC.

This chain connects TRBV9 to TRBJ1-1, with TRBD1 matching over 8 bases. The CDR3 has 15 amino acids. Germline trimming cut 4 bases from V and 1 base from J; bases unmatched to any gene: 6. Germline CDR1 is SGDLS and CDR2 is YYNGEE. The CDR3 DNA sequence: TGTGCCAGCAGCCCCCCGCAGGGGGCGAACACTGAAGCTTTCTTT. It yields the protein CASSPPQGANTEAFF.

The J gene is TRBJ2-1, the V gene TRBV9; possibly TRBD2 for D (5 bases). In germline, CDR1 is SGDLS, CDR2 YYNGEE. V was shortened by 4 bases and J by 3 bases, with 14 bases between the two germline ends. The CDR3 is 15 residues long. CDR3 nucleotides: TGTGCCAGCAGCCCGGCGGGTAGCGTCTACAATGAGCAGTTCTTC. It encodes CASSPAGSVYNEQFF.

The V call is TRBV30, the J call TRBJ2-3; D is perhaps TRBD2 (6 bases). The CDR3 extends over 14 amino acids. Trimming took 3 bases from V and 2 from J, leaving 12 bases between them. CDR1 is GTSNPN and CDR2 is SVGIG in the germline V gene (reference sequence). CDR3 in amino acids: CAWRRGTYTDTQYF. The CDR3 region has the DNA TGTGCCTGGAGACGCGGGACTTACACAGATACGCAGTATTTT.

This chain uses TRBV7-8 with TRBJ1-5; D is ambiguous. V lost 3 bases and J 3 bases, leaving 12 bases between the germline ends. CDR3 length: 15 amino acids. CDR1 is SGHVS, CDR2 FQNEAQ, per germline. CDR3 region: CASSLGGFFNQPQHF. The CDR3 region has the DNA TGTGCCAGCAGCTTGGGAGGTTTTTTCAATCAGCCCCAGCATTTT.

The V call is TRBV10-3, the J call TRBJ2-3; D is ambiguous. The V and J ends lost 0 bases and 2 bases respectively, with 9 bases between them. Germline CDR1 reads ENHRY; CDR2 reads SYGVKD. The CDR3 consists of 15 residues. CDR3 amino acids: CAISESGPNTDTQYF. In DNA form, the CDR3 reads TGTGCCATCAGTGAGTCTGGGCCGAACACAGATACGCAGTATTTT.

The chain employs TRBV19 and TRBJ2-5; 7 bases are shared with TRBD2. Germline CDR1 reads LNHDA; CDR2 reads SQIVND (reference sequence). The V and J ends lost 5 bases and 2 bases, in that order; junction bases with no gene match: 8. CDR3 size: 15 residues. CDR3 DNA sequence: TGTGCCAGTAGTGGGGCTAGCGGAGGTCAAGAGACCCAGTACTTC. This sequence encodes CASSGASGGQETQYF.

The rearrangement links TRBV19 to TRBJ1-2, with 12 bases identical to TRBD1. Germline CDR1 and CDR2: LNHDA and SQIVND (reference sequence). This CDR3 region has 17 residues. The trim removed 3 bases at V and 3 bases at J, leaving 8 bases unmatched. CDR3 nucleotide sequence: TGTGCCAGTAGTATCGGGACAGGGGGCGTAGGCGACTATGGCTACACCTTC. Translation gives CASSIGTGGVGDYGYTF.

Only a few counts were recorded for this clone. This chain's CDR3 is CASAPGEGFEAFF. The DNA of the CDR3 is TGTGCCAGCGCCCCGGGGGAGGGGTTTGAAGCTTTCTTT. The chain joins TRBV7-6 to TRBJ1-1; D might be TRBD1 (5 bases). The germline V and J ends were trimmed by 8 bases and 7 bases, with 17 bases remaining between them. CDR1 and CDR2 (germline): SGHVS, FNYEAQ. This CDR3 has 13 residues.

CDR3 in DNA: TGTGCCAGCAGCTTGGTCGGTGGCACCGGGGAGCTGTTTTTT. Its protein product is CASSLVGGTGELFF. The V call is TRBV5-5, the J call TRBJ2-2; no definite D call. The CDR3 covers 14 residues. The V gene lost 0 bases and the J gene lost 4 bases, with 7 bases spanning the gap. From germline, CDR1 is SGHKS and CDR2 YYEKEE (reference sequence).

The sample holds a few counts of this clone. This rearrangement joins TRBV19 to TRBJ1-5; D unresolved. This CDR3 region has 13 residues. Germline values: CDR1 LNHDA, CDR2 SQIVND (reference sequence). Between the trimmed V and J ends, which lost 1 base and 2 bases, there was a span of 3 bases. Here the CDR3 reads CASSIGRNQPQHF. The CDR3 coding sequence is TGTGCCAGTAGTATAGGGCGCAATCAGCCCCAGCATTTT. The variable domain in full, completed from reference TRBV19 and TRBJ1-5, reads DGGITQSPKYLFRKEGQNVTLSCEQNLNHDAMYWYRQDPGQGLRLIYYSQIVNDFQKGDIAEGYSVSREKKESFPLTVTSAQKNPTAFYLCASSIGRNQPQHFGDGTRLSIL.

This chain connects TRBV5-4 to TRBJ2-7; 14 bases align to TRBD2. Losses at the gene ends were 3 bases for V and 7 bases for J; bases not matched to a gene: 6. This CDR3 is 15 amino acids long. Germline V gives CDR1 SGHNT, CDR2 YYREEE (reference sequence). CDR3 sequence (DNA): TGTGCCAGCAGCTCCGGGACTAGCGGGAGAGTGGAGCAGTACTTC. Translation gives CASSSGTSGRVEQYF. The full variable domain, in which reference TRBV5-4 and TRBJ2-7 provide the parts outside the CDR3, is ETGVTQSPTHLIKTRGQQVTLRCSSQSGHNTVSWYQQALGQGPQFIFQYYREEENGRGNFPPRFSGLQFPNYSSELNVNALELDDSALYLCASSSGTSGRVEQYFGPGTRLTVT.

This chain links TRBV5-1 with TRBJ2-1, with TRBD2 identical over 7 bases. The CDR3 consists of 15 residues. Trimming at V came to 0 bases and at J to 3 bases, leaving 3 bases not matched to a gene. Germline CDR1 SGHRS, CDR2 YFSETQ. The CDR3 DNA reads TGCGCCAGCAGCTTGGGCGGGAGACTCTACAATGAGCAGTTCTTC. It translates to CASSLGGRLYNEQFF.